Described below is a single TCR beta chain sequence and its context. Its specificity is unknown. The sample comes from a study of T cells after yellow fever vaccination. Study-level findings and limits: Booster sampling recovered most clones from primary vaccination (roughly 96% CD4, around 88% CD8).

The CDR3 extends over 17 amino acids. V gave up 0 bases and J gave up 3 bases, with 16 bases separating them. Germline lookup yields CDR1 SGHRS and CDR2 YFSETQ. It was through 5'RACE template switching that TCR cDNA was made, with a universal primer site and UMIs added. TCRdb redid the calling of the 5' RACE reads with MiXCR, one entry per CDR3 protein. In the table there are approximately 600,000 distinct CDR3 sequences, roughly an eighth of which are singletons. The sequence was collected from a man aged 25-40 years who received the YFV17D yellow fever vaccine. Sequenced here: PBMCs, sampled on the day of the yellow fever booster vaccination. The chain uses TRBV5-1 and TRBJ2-1; D gene ambiguous. CDR3 bases: TGCGCCAGCAGCTTGGAATGGATGAATCGAAGCTACAATGAGCAGTTCTTC. Its translation: CASSLEWMNRSYNEQFF.